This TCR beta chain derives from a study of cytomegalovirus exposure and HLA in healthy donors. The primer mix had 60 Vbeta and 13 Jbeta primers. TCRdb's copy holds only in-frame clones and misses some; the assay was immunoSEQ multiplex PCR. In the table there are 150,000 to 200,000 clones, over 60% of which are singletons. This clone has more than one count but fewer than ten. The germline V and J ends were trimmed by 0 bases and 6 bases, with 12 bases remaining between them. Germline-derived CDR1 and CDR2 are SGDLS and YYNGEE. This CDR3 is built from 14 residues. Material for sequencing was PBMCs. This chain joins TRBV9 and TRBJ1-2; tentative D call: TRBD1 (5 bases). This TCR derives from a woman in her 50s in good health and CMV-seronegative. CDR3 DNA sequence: TGTGCCAGCAGCGTAGGGGTCCAGGGCGATGGCTACACCTTC. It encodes CASSVGVQGDGYTF.